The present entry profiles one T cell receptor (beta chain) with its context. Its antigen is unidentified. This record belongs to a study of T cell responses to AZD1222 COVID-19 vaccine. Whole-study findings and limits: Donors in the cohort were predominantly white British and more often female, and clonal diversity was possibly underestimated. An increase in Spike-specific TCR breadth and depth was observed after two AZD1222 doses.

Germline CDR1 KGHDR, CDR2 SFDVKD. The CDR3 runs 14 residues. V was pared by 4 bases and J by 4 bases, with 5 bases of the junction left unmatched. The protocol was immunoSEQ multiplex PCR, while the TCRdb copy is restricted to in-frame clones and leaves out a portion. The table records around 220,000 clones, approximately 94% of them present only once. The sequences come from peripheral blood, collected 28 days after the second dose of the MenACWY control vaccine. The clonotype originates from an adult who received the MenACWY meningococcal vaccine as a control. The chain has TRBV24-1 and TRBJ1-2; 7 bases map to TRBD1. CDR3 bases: TGTGCCACCAGTGACCGACGGGACAGCTATGGCTACACCTTC. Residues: CATSDRRDSYGYTF.